This entry describes one T cell receptor (beta chain). Antigen specificity is unknown. Germline V lookup: CDR1 SGHTA, CDR2 FQGTGA. The length of the CDR3 is 14 residues. Losses at the gene ends were 3 bases for V and 6 bases for J; bases not matched to a gene: 5. Sequencing used cDNA as its template, made by extracting RNA and reverse transcribing it. TCRdb's table, derived via immunoSEQ multiplex PCR, lists solely in-frame clones and lacks some. This table has approximately 140,000 clones, around 47% appearing once. These data belong to a study of CD8+ T cells in alopecia areata. Study as a whole: Treatment of the treated patients consisted of oral tofacitinib, 5 to 10 mg twice daily.

Study results and caveats: Affected lesional scalp, above all in alopecia totalis/universalis, was more clonal than normal scalp. TCR sharing was clearer in mice than between patients, perhaps partly owing to patient HLA diversity.

The source is a human donor with alopecia areata. The gene calls are TRBV7-3 and TRBJ2-1, with 7 bases aligning to TRBD2. The sequenced sample consisted of CD4+ T cells sorted from blood. This chain's CDR3 is CASSFPPGGNEQFF. CDR3 coding DNA: TGTGCCAGCAGCTTCCCCCCGGGGGGCAATGAGCAGTTCTTC.